This T cell receptor (beta chain) was obtained from a study of identifying expanded T cells in peripheral blood. No infections or other immune events were documented during collection. To note about this clone: The target antigen is unknown.

Study conclusions and caveats: Technical replicates showed roughly 1.2 changed clones; approximately 2 weeks roughly 18; four weeks 19. Variance in clone template counts between roughly two-week samples significantly increased with total template count across all healthy donors.

CDR1 SGHTA and CDR2 FQGNSA come from the germline V gene. V shed 1 base and J shed 9 bases, with 11 bases lying between them. This CDR3 comprises 13 residues. Assay used: immunoSEQ multiplex PCR; TCRdb lists only in-frame clones, some missing. There are about 53,000 clones in the sample; about 83% occur only once, and approximately 15% lies in the top ten. The sequenced sample was blood. The chain couples TRBV7-2 to TRBJ2-3; unclear D gene. This sequence originates from a person between 18 and 70 years old in good health. The CDR3 sequence: CASSLDALGTQYF. The DNA of the CDR3 is TGTGCCAGCAGCTTAGATGCGCTAGGAACGCAGTATTTT.